This paragraph reports one T cell receptor (beta chain). Its antigen specificity is not known. One base away there is no much larger clone; base qualities are not given. In total, 500 to 700 healthy bone marrow donors made up the cohort. All cohort members were sampled while nominally healthy, although unrecorded immune exposures were likely present. The donor tested CMV seropositive and was one of the 289 seropositive cohort members. Each donor provided a peripheral blood sample, and peripheral blood mononuclear cells were used for TCR beta sequencing. The Qiagen DNeasy Blood Extraction Kit was used to extract genomic DNA from the blood cell samples. This record comes from a study of cytomegalovirus exposure and HLA in healthy donors (dated by TCRdb to 2015 to 2018). Concerning the study at large: An earlier analysis of approximately 640 of the donors reported about 250 Gb of sequence data and 100 million to 130 million unique TCR beta sequences from 150 million to 200 million T cells. An early release covering more than 500 HLA-typed donors comprised approximately 290 gigabases of sequencing data and around 86 million unique TCR sequences. The genetic ancestry cluster associated with self-reported Caucasian donors included 81% of the roughly 410 genotyped donors. The study aimed to test whether signatures of past pathogen exposure could be identified by cataloging public T cell receptors. Using immunosequencing, the study profiled T cell repertoires from roughly 650 subjects and related those repertoires to cytomegalovirus serostatus. In addition to the first cohort of 666 subjects, a separate validation cohort of approximately 120 different subjects was used. The study combined high-throughput TCR immunosequencing, statistical association of individual TCRs with disease status, and machine learning to predict cytomegalovirus infection status. To study patterns of TCR occurrence, a later analysis re-analyzed previously published TCR beta repertoires from several hundred donors and added high-resolution HLA genotyping. Rather than drawing on any new phenotypic data, the later analysis identified candidate immune exposures from TCR beta sequences and the way those sequences occurred across donors. An earlier analysis of 587 of the donors used high-throughput TCR beta sequencing to judge whether each TCR beta V gene segment behaved as functional or pseudogenic. Donor age, sex, ethnicity and CMV serostatus were compiled together with the repertoire data. A later genetic analysis used genome-wide SNP genotypes for about 65% of the roughly 670 donors, treating that subset as a discovery cohort. All discovery cohort repertoires had been generated using a single sequencing platform. HLA typing covered class I and class II loci at four-digit resolution. The number of donors typed differed by locus, with 629-630 for A, B, C, DRB1 and DQB1, over 500 for DQA1, about 610 for DPA1, and 450 to 480 for DPB1. About 5 DR-DQ haplotypes were handled as single units for association and clustering, since linkage in the cohort was strong. Among roughly 370 genotyped donors of the cohort, an average of approximately 230,000 unique TCR beta nucleotide sequences were sequenced per donor, approximately 20% of them non-productive.

Here is what the overall study found, with its caveats: Specific HLA alleles were associated with some 15,000 TCR beta sequences at a false discovery rate of 0.05 in a later analysis. The authors suggested that the approach could potentially be generalized to other disease states and immunological phenotypes. Three of the identified cytomegalovirus-associated TCR beta chains were confirmed in vitro to be specific for cytomegalovirus antigens. Roughly 17 rarely observed V segments, including chromosome 9 orphons, were excluded from the earlier analysis of several hundred of the donors because counts were too low. Broadly in line with IMGT annotations, most TCR beta V segments showed up in productive rearrangements about 87% or about 30% of the time in an earlier analysis of around 550 of the donors. According to a later genetic analysis, donors in an Asian-associated ancestry cluster had fewer N-insertions in productive TCRs than the approximately 670-donor mean. V-gene and J-gene trimming of TCR beta chains was associated with a missense DCLRE1C variant in a later genetic analysis, and the association was replicated in an independent cohort. A later analysis reported that several top co-occurrence clusters appeared linked to parvovirus B19, influenza, CMV and Epstein-Barr virus. The classifier was reported to diagnose cytomegalovirus status with high specificity and sensitivity in both the original cohort and the validation cohort. Most CMV-associated TCR beta chains appeared to be HLA-restricted in a later analysis, and the HLA associations seemed to be driven largely by CMV exposure. Most TCR sequences were observed very rarely across donors, whereas some public TCRs were present in many individuals. Linkage disequilibrium might explain the correlated functional status among segregating V segments, but an unknown experimental factor could not be ruled out. In a later analysis, TCR association rates were found to vary across HLA loci, with the most associated TCRs seen for DRB1 alleles and the fewest for HLA-C alleles. A total of roughly 160 TCR beta chains were listed by the study as associated with cytomegalovirus. A group of highly shared sequence variants was considered likely to be a technical artifact of the sequencing pipeline. Sequencing depth was assumed to be roughly uniform across donors in the presence/absence analyses, though that assumption may not hold. In a later analysis, HLA-associated TCR beta chains were found to be more clonally expanded and to have lower generation probabilities than equally common non-associated chains. Because HLA typing was unavailable for some donors at each locus, only the typed subset was used in association tests. A further reported finding was that TCR beta sequences accurately predicted the HLA-A and HLA-B alleles for most subjects in the first cohort. For the cohort, immune exposure information was limited to CMV serostatus. The cohort was sequenced for TCR beta chains only, and without alpha or paired-chain data the features that could be detected were limited. Strong co-occurrence of HLA alleles, especially DR and DQ, made assigning TCR associations to individual alleles difficult.

Library generation was performed with the immunoSEQ multiplex PCR assay. The multiplex PCR relied on a mix of 60 forward primers for TCR Vbeta segments and 13 reverse primers for TCR Jbeta segments. The CDR3 region of rearranged TCR beta genes was amplified from genomic DNA with a multiplex PCR assay. Amplified TCR beta libraries were sequenced as 87-base-pair reads on the Illumina HiSeq System. On the authors' methods: A later analysis counted approximately 76 million unique TCR beta chains across the 650 to 800 repertoires, and some 11 million of these chains were shared by at least two donors. To remove PCR and sequencing errors, raw reads were error-corrected and collapsed into unique sequences using a nearest-neighbor algorithm that merged closely related sequences. To assign V, D and J gene segments, CDR3 sequences were aligned to IMGT reference sequences. For a sequence to be retained, a match of at least six nucleotides to both a V gene segment and a J gene segment was required. A rearrangement counted as productive if the CDR3 had no stop codons and remained in frame with V and J, and every other rearrangement counted as non-productive. CDR3 was defined by IMGT convention, running from the second conserved V-encoded cysteine to the conserved J-encoded phenylalanine. In an earlier analysis of approximately 590 of the donors, sequences lacking an unambiguous match to a single V gene segment were excluded. In an earlier analysis of several hundred of the donors, a V segment was called functional when productive rearrangements were above 56.7%, and segregating when the standard deviation between donors exceeded 5%. A statistical classification framework was built for diagnosing cytomegalovirus status from the catalog of TCR beta chain sequences. A later analysis assigned V and J genes by comparing TCR nucleotide sequences with IMGT/GENE-DB human TR gene sequences. The TCRdist pipeline was used in a later analysis to assign CDR3 sequences and most-parsimonious VDJ recombination scenarios. In a later analysis, each TCR beta chain was defined by its CDR3 amino acid sequence together with its V-gene family, and reads lacking a unique V-gene family were excluded. A later analysis removed roughly 590 highly shared, low-generation-probability nucleotide sequences to deal with suspected cross-contamination and a sequencing artifact. For each public chain, a later analysis derived a clonal expansion index from normalized ranks of inferred template counts within each repertoire. Generation probabilities in a later analysis came from a VDJ recombination model fitted to out-of-frame rearrangements, and those results were checked against IGoR. A later analysis scored TCR-TCR, TCR-HLA and TCR-CMV co-occurrence with hypergeometric tests, applying a repertoire-size bias correction to TCR pairs. A later analysis estimated false discovery rates by permuting HLA or CMV assignments 20 times. In a later analysis, co-occurring TCRs were grouped using DBSCAN, and TCRdist sequence similarity was added for clustering within HLA-allele-positive subsets. For co-occurrence clustering, repertoires with fewer than 30,000 or more than 120,000 public chains were excluded, along with five or six repertoires with anomalous nucleotide sharing. Here the immuneACCESS table is served through TCRdb, limited to in-frame sequences with V and J called. Missing clones are a known gap in these copies; in checked studies unresolved V genes cover under half, and the rest lacks a known reason. That table is the source of V, J and clone size, and D and trimming were worked out from the DNA. In this sample the table shows under 150,000 clones, approximately 84% of which occur a single time. The leading ten clones occupy less than 1.5% of the sample.

Sequenced: PBMCs. This clonotype was sampled from a man between 25 and 39 years old in good health and CMV-seropositive.

Here is the DNA: TGCGCCACCCGACAGGCCTACAATCAGCCCCAGCATTTT. Its protein product is CATRQAYNQPQHF. The chain uses TRBV10-2 and TRBJ1-5; TRBD1 is possibly the D segment (6 matching bases). Reading the germline V gene gives CDR1 WSHSY and CDR2 SAAADI. V is shortened by 10 bases, J by 3 bases, and the region joining them spans 13 bases. Taken from cysteine to phenylalanine, the CDR3 has 13 residues. Only the CDR3 portion is preserved as DNA: 39 bases, with reading frame beginning at the first base.